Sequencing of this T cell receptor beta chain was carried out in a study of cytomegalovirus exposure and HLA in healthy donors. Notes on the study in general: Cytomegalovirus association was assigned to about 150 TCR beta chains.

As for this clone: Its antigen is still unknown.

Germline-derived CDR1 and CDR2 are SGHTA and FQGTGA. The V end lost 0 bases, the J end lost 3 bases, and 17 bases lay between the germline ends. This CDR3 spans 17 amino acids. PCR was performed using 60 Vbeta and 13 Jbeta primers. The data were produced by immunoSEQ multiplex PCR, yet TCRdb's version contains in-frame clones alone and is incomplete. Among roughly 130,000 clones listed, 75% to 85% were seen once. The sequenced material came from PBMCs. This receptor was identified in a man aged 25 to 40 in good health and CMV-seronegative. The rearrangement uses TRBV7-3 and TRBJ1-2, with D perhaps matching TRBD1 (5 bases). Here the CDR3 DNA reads TGTGCCAGCAGCTTAACGGCTGGGAGGGGCCAGGACTATGGCTACACCTTC. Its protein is CASSLTAGRGQDYGYTF.